This entry describes one TCR beta chain. This receptor's antigen is unknown. The sample holds no much larger clone one base away, and base qualities are not on file. The data derive from a study of OX40 agonist ivuxolimab in advanced cancers. Regarding the study in general: Ivuxolimab, which targeted the costimulatory receptor OX40 (CD134), was an agonistic, fully human IgG2 monoclonal antibody. Intravenous ivuxolimab was administered to patients every 2 weeks at six dose levels: 0.01, 0.1, 0.3, 1.5, 3 and 10 mg/kg. Among the roughly 50 dose-escalation patients, 19 had hepatocellular carcinoma, roughly 15 melanoma, 9 renal cell carcinoma and 9 head and neck cancer. In the dose-escalation cohort, roughly four fifths of patients were male, and the mean age was about 55 years, with a range of roughly 20 to 79. Prior anti-PD-1, anti-PD-L1 or anti-CTLA-4 therapy was permitted, and 40% of dose-escalation patients had received checkpoint inhibitors. Three dose-escalation patients achieved partial responses, one with hepatocellular carcinoma and two with cutaneous melanoma. The point of sequencing TCRbeta in the periphery was to test whether ivuxolimab changed TCR sequence diversity and drove clonal T-cell expansion. The monotherapy dose-escalation portion (N of about 52 patients) of the phase I ivuxolimab trial is reported in the paper. On the study overall, not on this receptor specifically: The antigen specificity of the peripheral T cells that underwent clonal expansion was not determined. In partial responders in the 0.1-3.0 mg/kg groups, normalized peripheral clonal expansion was found to be among the lowest, especially among CD8+ T cells. After ivuxolimab, expanded clones were on average more numerous among CD8+ T cells than among CD4+ T cells. Low levels of normalized T-cell clonal expansion were also seen in some nonresponding patients. At doses from 0.1 to 3.0 mg/kg, clonal expansion was seen in both CD4+ and CD8+ blood T cells between baseline and week 6.

The trial excluded patients who had a history of autoimmune disease or who were on systemic immunosuppression. Peripheral blood for TCR sequencing was collected from all dose cohorts at baseline, on cycle 4 day 1, and on cycle 7 day 1. The samples were drawn from a first-in-human, open-label, multicenter phase I dose-escalation trial of ivuxolimab. Adults with locally advanced or metastatic head and neck squamous cell, hepatocellular, melanoma or renal cell carcinoma were enrolled in the trial. Before TCR sequencing, CD4+ and CD8+ T cells were separately sorted from peripheral blood. The CDR3 spans 14 residues, from the cysteine through the phenylalanine. Only the CDR3 DNA stays, 42 bases, in frame from base 1. Per the germline V gene, SGDLS is the CDR1 and YYNGEE is the CDR2. V drops 0 bases and J drops 1 base, leaving 8 bases in between. Genomic DNA was isolated from the sorted cells so that the TCRbeta CDR3 region could be sequenced. The immunoSEQ Assay was used to sequence the TCRbeta CDR3 regions. Not all clones reach the TCRdb copy of this immuneACCESS table, which keeps in-frame sequences only. Checked studies attribute under half of the gap to unresolved V genes and leave the rest unexplained. The sample records about 150,000 clones, around 94% of which are singletons. The top ten clonotypes cover around 0.33% of the sample.

The V gene is TRBV9 and the J gene is TRBJ2-7, with the D call tentatively TRBD1 or TRBD2, each fitting 5 bases. This receptor was obtained from an adult with an advanced solid tumor such as melanoma, head and neck, liver or kidney cancer. Sequenced material: CD4+ or CD8+ T cells sorted from blood, taken in a trial of the OX40 agonist ivuxolimab. The nucleotide sequence is given as TGTGCCAGCAGCGTAGGGGGGTATTCCTACGAGCAGTACTTC. This translates into CASSVGGYSYEQYF.